Presented here are 3 T cell receptor beta chains from one specimen sequenced in a study of T cells in Graves' hyperthyroidism and ophthalmopathy. RNA transcripts yielded amplified TCR beta CDR3 regions. RT-PCR in the first round (using the HTBI primer set) targeted the TCR CDR3. TCRdb independently ran MiXCR on the multiplex PCR reads; one entry per CDR3 protein. In the table there are 300,000 to 450,000 distinct CDR3 sequences, about a sixth of which are singletons. The sample was blood. These receptors originate from a woman under 40 with Graves' hyperthyroidism that later progressed to Graves' ophthalmopathy.

This clonotype was picked up a small number of times. The chain links TRBV19 to TRBJ2-2; D ambiguous. V lost 4 bases and J 2 bases, leaving 8 bases between the germline ends. Per germline, CDR1 LNHDA and CDR2 SQIVND (reference sequence). The CDR3 covers 14 residues. This CDR3 reads CASSTKDNTGELFF. The DNA for the CDR3 is TGTGCCAGTAGTACAAAAGATAACACCGGGGAGCTGTTTTTT.

The chain recombines TRBV9 with TRBJ2-3, with 8 bases fitting TRBD2. Germline V gives CDR1 SGDLS, CDR2 YYNGEE. Germline trimming cut 4 bases from V and 4 bases from J; bases unmatched to any gene: 8. The CDR3 totals 15 residues. The CDR3 here is CASSPRSGMADTQYF. As DNA, the CDR3 is TGTGCCAGCAGCCCCCGTAGCGGGATGGCAGATACGCAGTATTTT.

The table lists this clonotype with many counts. CDR3 bases: TGTGCCAGCAGCCAGGGGGCATCCTTTTTTTACGAGCAGTACTTC. It encodes CASSQGASFFYEQYF. The chain recombines TRBV11-2 with TRBJ2-7, with 8 positions matching TRBD1. Per germline, CDR1 SGHAT and CDR2 FQNNGV. The CDR3 is made up of 15 amino acids. V gave up 5 bases and J gave up 4 bases; unmatched junction bases: 10.